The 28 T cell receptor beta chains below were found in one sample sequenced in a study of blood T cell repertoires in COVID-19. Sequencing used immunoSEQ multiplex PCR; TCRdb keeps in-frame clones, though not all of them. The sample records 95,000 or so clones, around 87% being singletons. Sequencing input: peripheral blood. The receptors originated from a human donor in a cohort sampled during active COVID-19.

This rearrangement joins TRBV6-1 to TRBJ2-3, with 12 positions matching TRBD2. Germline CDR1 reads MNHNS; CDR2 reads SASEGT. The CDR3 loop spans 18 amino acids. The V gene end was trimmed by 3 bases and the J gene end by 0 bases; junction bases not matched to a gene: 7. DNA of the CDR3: TGTGCCAGCAGTGAGACTAGCGGGGGTTACTTTAGCACAGATACGCAGTATTTT. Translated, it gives CASSETSGGYFSTDTQYF.

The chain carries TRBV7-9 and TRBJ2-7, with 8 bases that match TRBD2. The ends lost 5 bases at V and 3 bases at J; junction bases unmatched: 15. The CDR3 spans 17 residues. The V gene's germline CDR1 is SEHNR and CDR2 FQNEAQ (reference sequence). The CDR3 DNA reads TGTGCCAGCAGCCAAACTGGGCGGGGGGCCGTGCTCTACGAGCAGTACTTC. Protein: CASSQTGRGAVLYEQYF.

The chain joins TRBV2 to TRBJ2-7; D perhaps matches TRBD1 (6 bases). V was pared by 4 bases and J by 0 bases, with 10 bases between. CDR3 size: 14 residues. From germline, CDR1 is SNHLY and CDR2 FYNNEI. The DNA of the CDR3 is TGTGCCAGCAGTGTGGGGGCCCTCTCCTACGAGCAGTACTTC. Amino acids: CASSVGALSYEQYF.

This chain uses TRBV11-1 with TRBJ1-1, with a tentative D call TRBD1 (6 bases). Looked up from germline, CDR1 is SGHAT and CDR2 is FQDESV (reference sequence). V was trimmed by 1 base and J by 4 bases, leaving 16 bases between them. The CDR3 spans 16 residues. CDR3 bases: TGTGCCAGCAGCTTAGTCGGCTGGGGGCGAGGCACTGAAGCTTTCTTT. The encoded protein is CASSLVGWGRGTEAFF.

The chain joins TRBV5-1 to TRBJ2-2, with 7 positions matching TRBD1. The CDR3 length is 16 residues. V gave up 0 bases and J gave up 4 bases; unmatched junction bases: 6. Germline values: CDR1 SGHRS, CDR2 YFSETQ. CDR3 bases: TGCGCCAGCAGCTTGGGAGGGACAGCTTCCACCGGGGAGCTGTTTTTT. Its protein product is CASSLGGTASTGELFF. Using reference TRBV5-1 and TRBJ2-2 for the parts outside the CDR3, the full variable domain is KAGVTQTPRYLIKTRGQQVTLSCSPISGHRSVSWYQQTPGQGLQFLFEYFSETQRNKGNFPGRFSGRQFSNSRSEMNVSTLELGDSALYLCASSLGGTASTGELFFGEGSRLTVL.

CDR3: CASSVTLGIQGTGTDTQYF. The CDR3 DNA reads TGTGCCAGCAGCGTCACCTTAGGGATACAGGGGACCGGCACAGATACGCAGTATTTT. V and J are TRBV9 and TRBJ2-3; 7 nucleotides agree with TRBD1. CDR1 and CDR2 (germline): SGDLS, YYNGEE. There are 19 residues in the CDR3. Trimming at V came to 2 bases and at J to 1 base, leaving 16 bases not matched to a gene.

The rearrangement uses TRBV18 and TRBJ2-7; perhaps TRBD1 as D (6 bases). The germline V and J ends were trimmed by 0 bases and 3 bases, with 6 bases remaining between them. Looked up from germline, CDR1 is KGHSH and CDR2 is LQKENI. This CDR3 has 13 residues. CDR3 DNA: TGTGCCAGCTCACCACCGGGACACTACGAGCAGTACTTC. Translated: CASSPPGHYEQYF. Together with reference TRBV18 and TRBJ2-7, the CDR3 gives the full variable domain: NAGVMQNPRHLVRRRGQEARLRCSPMKGHSHVYWYRQLPEEGLKFMVYLQKENIIDESGMPKERFSAEFPKEGPSILRIQQVVRGDSAAYFCASSPPGHYEQYFGPGTRLTVT.

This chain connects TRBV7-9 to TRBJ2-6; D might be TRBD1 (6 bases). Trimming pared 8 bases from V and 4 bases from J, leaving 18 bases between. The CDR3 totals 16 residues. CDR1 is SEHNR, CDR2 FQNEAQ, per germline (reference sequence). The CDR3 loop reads CASEPRGGSGANVLTF. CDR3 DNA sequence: TGTGCCAGCGAGCCCCGAGGGGGATCCGGGGCCAACGTCCTGACTTTC. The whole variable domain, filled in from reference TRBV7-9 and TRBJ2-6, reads DTGVSQNPRHKITKRGQNVTFRCDPISEHNRLYWYRQTLGQGPEFLTYFQNEAQLEKSRLLSDRFSAERPKGSFSTLEIQRTEQGDSAMYLCASEPRGGSGANVLTFGAGSRLTVL.

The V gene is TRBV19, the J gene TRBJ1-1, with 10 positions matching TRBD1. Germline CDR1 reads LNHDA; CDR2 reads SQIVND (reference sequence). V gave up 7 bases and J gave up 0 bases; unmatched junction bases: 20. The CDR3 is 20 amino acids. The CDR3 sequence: CASILRDRGQTYGMNTEAFF. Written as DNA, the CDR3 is TGTGCCAGTATCCTCCGGGACAGGGGTCAAACCTATGGTATGAACACTGAAGCTTTCTTT.

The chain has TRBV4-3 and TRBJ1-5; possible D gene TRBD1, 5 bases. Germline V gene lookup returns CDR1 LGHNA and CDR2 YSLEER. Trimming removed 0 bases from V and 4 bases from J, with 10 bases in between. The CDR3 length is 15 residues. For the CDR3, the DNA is TGCGCCAGCAGCCAAGATATACAGGTAAATCAGCCCCAGCATTTT. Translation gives CASSQDIQVNQPQHF.

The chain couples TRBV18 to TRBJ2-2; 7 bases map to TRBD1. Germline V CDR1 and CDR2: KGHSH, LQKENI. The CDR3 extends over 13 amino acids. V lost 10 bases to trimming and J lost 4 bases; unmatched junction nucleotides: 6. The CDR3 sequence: CANPNRGTGELFF. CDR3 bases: TGTGCCAACCCAAACAGGGGCACCGGGGAGCTGTTTTTT.

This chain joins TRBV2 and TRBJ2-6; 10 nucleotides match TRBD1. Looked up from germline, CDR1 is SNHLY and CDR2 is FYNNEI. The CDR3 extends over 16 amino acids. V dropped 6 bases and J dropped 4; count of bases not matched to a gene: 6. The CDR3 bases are TGTGCCAGCAGGAAACGACAGGGGGCCGGGGCCAACGTCCTGACTTTC. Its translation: CASRKRQGAGANVLTF.

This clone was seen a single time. The CDR3, as DNA: TGTGCCAGCACGCTCTCCGGGAAGATCACTGAAGCTTTCTTT. As protein: CASTLSGKITEAFF. This rearrangement joins TRBV11-2 to TRBJ1-1, with unresolved D. The length of the CDR3 is 14 residues. Between the trimmed V and J ends, which lost 7 bases and 4 bases, there was a span of 16 bases. CDR1 is SGHAT, CDR2 FQNNGV, per germline.

CDR3 DNA: TGTGCCAGCAGCTTAGTTCCCCTAGCAAGAGAGACCCAGTACTTC. Translating it yields CASSLVPLARETQYF. The chain combines TRBV7-3 with TRBJ2-5, with D maybe TRBD2 (5 bases). CDR3 length: 15 amino acids. The V gene lost 2 bases and the J gene lost 4 bases, with 14 bases spanning the gap. CDR1 SGHTA and CDR2 FQGTGA come from the germline V gene.

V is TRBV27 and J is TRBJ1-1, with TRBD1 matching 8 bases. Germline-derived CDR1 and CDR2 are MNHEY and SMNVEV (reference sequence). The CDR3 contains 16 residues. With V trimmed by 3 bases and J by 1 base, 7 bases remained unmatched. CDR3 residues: CASSLGGQVENTEAFF. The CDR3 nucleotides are TGTGCCAGCAGTTTGGGGGGACAGGTCGAGAACACTGAAGCTTTCTTT.

CDR3 protein: CASSQEFGGSPLHF. CDR3 sequence (DNA): TGCGCCAGCAGCCAAGAATTCGGGGGTTCACCCCTCCACTTT. J is TRBJ1-6 and V is TRBV4-1; TRBD1 might be the D (5 bases). V gave up 0 bases and J gave up 9 bases, with 9 bases separating them. Germline CDR1 and CDR2: MGHRA and YSYEKL. The CDR3 length is 14 residues.

DNA of the CDR3: TGTGCCAGCAGTGAAGCGTACAGGAACTTAGGCAACACCATATATTTT. This sequence encodes CASSEAYRNLGNTIYF. The chain links TRBV6-1 to TRBJ1-3; D is perhaps TRBD1 (5 bases). Germline CDR1 reads MNHNS; CDR2 reads SASEGT. The CDR3 contains 16 residues. The V and J ends lost 0 bases and 7 bases respectively, with 16 bases between them.

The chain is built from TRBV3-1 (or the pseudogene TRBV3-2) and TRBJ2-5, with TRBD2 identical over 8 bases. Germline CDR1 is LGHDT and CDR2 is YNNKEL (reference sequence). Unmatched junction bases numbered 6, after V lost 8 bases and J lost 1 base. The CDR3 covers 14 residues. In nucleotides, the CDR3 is TGTGCCAGCTCGAGGAGCGGGGGCCAAGAGACCCAGTACTTC. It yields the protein CASSRSGGQETQYF.

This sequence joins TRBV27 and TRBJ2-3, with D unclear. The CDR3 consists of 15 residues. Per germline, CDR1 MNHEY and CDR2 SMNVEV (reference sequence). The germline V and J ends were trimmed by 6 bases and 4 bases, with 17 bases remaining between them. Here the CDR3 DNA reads TGTGCCAGCAGCCTCGAGTCACCTAGACCAGATACGCAGTATTTT. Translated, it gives CASSLESPRPDTQYF.

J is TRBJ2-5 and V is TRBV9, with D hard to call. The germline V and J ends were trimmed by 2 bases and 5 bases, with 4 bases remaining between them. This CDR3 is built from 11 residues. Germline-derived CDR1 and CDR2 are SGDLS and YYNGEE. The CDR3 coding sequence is TGTGCCAGCAGCGTTTCGGAGACCCAGTACTTC. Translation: CASSVSETQYF.

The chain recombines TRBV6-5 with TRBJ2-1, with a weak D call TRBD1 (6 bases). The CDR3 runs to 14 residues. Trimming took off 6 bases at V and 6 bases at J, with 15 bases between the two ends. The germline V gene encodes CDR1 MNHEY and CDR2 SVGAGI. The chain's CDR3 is CASRAGTPANEQFF. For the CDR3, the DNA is TGTGCCAGCAGGGCCGGGACACCAGCCAATGAGCAGTTCTTC.

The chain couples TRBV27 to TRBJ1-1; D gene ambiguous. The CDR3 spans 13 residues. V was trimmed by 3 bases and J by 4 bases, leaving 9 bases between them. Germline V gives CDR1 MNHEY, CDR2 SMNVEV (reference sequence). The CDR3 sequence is CASSFKYGTEAFF. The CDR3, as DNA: TGTGCCAGCAGTTTTAAGTACGGCACTGAAGCTTTCTTT.

The CDR3 here is CASSFSGAQEKLFF. The DNA of the CDR3 is TGTGCCAGCAGCTTCTCAGGGGCGCAAGAAAAACTGTTTTTT. The genes are TRBV6-6 and TRBJ1-4, with a possible D match to TRBD1 (6 bases). The CDR3 runs to 14 residues. V lost 6 bases and J 8 bases, leaving 16 bases between the germline ends. CDR1 and CDR2 from the germline V gene are MNHNY and SVGAGI (reference sequence).

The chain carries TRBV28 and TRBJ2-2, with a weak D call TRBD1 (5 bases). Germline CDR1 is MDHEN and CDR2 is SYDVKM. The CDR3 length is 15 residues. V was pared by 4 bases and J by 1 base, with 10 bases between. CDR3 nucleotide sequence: TGTGCCAGCAGTTCCCGACAGCTGAACACCGGGGAGCTGTTTTTT. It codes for CASSSRQLNTGELFF.

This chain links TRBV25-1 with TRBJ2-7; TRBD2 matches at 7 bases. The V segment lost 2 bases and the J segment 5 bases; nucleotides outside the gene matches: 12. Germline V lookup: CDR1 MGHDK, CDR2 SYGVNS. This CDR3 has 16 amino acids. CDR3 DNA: TGTGCCAGCAGTGAAACGGGGGGTCTGTACAATCACGAGCAGTACTTC. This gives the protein CASSETGGLYNHEQYF.

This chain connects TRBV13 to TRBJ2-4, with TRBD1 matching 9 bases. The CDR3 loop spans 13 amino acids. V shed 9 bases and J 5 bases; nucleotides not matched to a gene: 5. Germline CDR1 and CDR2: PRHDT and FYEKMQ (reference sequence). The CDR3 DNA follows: TGTGCCAGTACAGGGGGCGACGAAAACATTCAGTACTTC. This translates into CASTGGDENIQYF.

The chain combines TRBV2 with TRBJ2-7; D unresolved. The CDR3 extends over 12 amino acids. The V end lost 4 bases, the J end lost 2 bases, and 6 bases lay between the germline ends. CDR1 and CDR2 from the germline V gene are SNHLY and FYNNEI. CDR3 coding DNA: TGTGCCAGCAGTGGTATTACCTACGAGCAGTACTTC. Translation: CASSGITYEQYF.

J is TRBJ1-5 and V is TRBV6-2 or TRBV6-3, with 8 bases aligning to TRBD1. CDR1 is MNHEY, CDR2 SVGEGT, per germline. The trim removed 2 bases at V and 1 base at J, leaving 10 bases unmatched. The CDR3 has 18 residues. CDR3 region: CASSYRLAGGRSNQPQHF. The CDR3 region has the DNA TGTGCCAGCAGTTACCGATTGGCAGGGGGCCGGAGCAATCAGCCCCAGCATTTT.